This T cell receptor beta chain was recovered during a study of T-cell reconstitution after alpha-beta-depleted transplantation in children. Findings and caveats of the study: Counts and diversity of T cells one year after transplant came mostly from newly produced T cells.

For TCRbeta, the library was prepared with unique molecular identifiers. TCRdb reprocessed the PCR reads via MiXCR and lists one record per CDR3 protein. The sample holds over 85,000 distinct CDR3 sequences, around 7% seen once. As concerns this clonotype: Antigen: not known.

The CDR3 is 14 amino acids. V was clipped by 9 bases and J by 0 bases, with 12 bases between them. Germline assignment: CDR1 KGHSH and CDR2 LQKENI. The sequence was collected from a boy aged 2-15 years with acute lymphoblastic leukemia, due to receive a stem cell transplant. This chain joins TRBV18 and TRBJ2-1; D is uncertain. Specimen: PBMCs, collected before TCRalphabeta/CD19-depleted stem cell transplant. As DNA, the CDR3 is TGTGCCAGAGGAACCTGTTACTCCTACAATGAGCAGTTCTTC. Translation gives CARGTCYSYNEQFF. The full variable domain, its missing parts supplied by reference TRBV18 and TRBJ2-1, is NAGVMQNPRHLVRRRGQEARLRCSPMKGHSHVYWYRQLPEEGLKFMVYLQKENIIDESGMPKERFSAEFPKEGPSILRIQQVVRGDSAAYFCARGTCYSYNEQFFGPGTRLTVL.